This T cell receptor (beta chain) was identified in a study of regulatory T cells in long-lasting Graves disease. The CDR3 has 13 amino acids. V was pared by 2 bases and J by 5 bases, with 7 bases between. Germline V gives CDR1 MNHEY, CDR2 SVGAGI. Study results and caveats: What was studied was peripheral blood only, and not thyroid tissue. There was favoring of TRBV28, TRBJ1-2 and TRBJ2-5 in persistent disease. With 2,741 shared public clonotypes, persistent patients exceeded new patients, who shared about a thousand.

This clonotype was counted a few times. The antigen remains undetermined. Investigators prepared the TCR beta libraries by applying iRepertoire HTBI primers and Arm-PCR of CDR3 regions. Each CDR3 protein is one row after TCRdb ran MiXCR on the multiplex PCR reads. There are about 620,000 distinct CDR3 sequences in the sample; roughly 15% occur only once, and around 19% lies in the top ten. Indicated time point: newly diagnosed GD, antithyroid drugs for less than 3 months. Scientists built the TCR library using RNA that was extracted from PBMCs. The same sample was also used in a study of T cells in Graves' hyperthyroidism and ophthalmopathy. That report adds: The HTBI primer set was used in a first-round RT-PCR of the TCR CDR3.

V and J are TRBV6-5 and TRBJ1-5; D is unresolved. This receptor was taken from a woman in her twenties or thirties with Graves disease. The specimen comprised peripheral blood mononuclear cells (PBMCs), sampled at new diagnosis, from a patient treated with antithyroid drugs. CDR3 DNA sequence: TGTGCCAGCAGTTACCGGCGGTATCAGCCCCAGCATTTT. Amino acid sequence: CASSYRRYQPQHF.